This entry features one TCR beta chain sequence. This clonotype was counted a few times. Its antigen is unknown. No base quality values were provided; no much bigger clone lies one nucleotide off. Set within a cohort of healthcare workers in London, UK, this nested case-control study involved weekly PCR testing of nasopharyngeal swabs along with blood sampling. Healthcare workers were enrolled in the week of the UK lockdown, from 23 to 31 March 2020, and were followed every week for up to 16 weeks. The sample is drawn from a study of early T cells in non-severe SARS-CoV-2 infection (dated by TCRdb to about 2021). About the full investigation: Because TCR sequencing was done on bulk RNA from unsorted whole blood, the alpha and beta chains could not be paired. Summary of the overall study and its limitations: Matching against VDJdb was skewed toward anti-spike CD8 responses, likely underestimated virus-specific expansions, and missed private and CD4 specificities.

The library came from 5' RACE. Sequencing took place on a NextSeq 500. To correct for sequencing error and PCR bias, the TCR library protocol tagged individual cDNA molecules with unique molecular identifiers. TCR alpha and beta chains were both sequenced, and the abundances of alpha and beta sequences in each sample were closely correlated with each other. In the original analysis: Decombinator V4 was used to perform V gene, J gene and CDR3 annotation of TCR sequences. Expanded TCRs were defined as changing significantly between any two time points under a Poisson model with p below 0.0001. TCR abundances were normalised to the total number of TCRs sequenced per sample and were expressed as counts per million. MAIT TCRs were defined by TRAV1-2 paired with TRAJ12, TRAJ20 or TRAJ33, and iNKT TCRs by TRAV10 paired with TRAJ18. VDJdb, accessed 1 November 2021, was searched for CMV, EBV and SARS-CoV-2 annotated TCRs, excluding TCRs annotated for multiple antigens. TCRdb trimmed the raw reads at Q25, called clones with MiXCR and kept productive beta chains. Records with the same CDR3 protein are collapsed into one entry carrying the most frequent genes and DNA. TCRdb, not the original authors, processed these V and J calls. The sample has approximately 57,000 distinct CDR3 sequences on record, under 15% of them singletons. 1.3% to 1.5% of the sample rests with the top ten.

As encoded in the germline V gene, CDR1 is MNHEY while CDR2 is SVGAGI. The CDR3 starts with the cysteine, ends with the phenylalanine, and has 13 residues. This entry keeps only the CDR3 DNA: 39 bases, framed from base 1. A distance of 11 bases separates the germline ends of V and J, which lose 0 bases and 9 bases respectively. Sequenced material: whole blood. Here the chain combines TRBV6-5 and TRBJ2-5; no D gene is confidently identified. The TCR originated in an adult who was a healthcare worker with PCR-confirmed SARS-CoV-2 infection or an uninfected control (not recorded which). The CDR3 reads as follows: CASSYSIAGAQYF. The nucleotide sequence is given as TGTGCCAGCAGTTACTCGATTGCCGGCGCCCAGTACTTC.